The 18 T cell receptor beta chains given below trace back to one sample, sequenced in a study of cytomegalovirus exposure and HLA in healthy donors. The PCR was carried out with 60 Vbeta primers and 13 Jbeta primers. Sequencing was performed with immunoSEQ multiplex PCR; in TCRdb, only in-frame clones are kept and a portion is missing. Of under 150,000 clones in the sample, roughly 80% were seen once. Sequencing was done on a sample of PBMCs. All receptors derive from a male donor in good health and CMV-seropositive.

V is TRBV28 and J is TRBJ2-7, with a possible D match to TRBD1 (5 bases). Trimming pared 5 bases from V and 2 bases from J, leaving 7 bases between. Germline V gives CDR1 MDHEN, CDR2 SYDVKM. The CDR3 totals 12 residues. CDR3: CASSKTAYEQYF. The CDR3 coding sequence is TGTGCCAGCAGTAAGACAGCCTACGAGCAGTACTTC.

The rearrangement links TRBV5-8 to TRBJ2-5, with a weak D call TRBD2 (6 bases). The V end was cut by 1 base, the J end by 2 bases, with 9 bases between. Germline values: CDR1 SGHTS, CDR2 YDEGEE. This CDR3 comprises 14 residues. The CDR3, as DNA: TGTGCCAGCAGCTTGACTAGCCTTCAAGAGACCCAGTACTTC. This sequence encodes CASSLTSLQETQYF.

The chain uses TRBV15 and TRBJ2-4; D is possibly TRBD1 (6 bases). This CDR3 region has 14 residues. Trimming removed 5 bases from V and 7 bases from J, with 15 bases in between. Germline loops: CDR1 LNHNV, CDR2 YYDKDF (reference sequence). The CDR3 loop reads CATSGDTPLNIQYF. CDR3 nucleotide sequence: TGTGCCACCAGCGGGGACACTCCTCTTAACATTCAGTACTTC.

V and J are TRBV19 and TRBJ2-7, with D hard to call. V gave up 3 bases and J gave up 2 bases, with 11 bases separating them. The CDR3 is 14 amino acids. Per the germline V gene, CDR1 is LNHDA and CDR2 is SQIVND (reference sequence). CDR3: CASSMSRGAYEQYF. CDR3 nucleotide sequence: TGTGCCAGTAGTATGAGCAGAGGAGCCTACGAGCAGTACTTC. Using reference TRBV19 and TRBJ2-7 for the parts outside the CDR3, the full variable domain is DGGITQSPKYLFRKEGQNVTLSCEQNLNHDAMYWYRQDPGQGLRLIYYSQIVNDFQKGDIAEGYSVSREKKESFPLTVTSAQKNPTAFYLCASSMSRGAYEQYFGPGTRLTVT.

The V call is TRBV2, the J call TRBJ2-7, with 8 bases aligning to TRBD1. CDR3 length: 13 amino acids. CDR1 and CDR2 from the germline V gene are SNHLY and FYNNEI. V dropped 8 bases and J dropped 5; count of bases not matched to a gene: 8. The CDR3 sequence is CASGTGRGNEQYF. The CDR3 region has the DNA TGTGCCAGCGGGACAGGCCGTGGGAACGAGCAGTACTTC. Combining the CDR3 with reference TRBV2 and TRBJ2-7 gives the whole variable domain EPEVTQTPSHQVTQMGQEVILRCVPISNHLYFYWYRQILGQKVEFLVSFYNNEISEKSEIFDDQFSVERPDGSNFTLKIRSTKLEDSAMYFCASGTGRGNEQYFGPGTRLTVT.

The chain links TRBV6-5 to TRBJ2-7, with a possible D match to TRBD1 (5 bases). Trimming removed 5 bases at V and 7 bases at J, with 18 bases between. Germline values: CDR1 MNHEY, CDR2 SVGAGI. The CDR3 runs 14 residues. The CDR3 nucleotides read TGTGCCAGCAGTGACGGCAGGGCGTCTTGGGAGCAGTACTTC. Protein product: CASSDGRASWEQYF.

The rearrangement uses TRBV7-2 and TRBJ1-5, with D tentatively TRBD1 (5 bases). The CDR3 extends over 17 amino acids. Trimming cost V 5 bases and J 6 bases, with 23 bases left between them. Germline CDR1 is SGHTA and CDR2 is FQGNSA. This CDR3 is CASSAGLSQGTGQPQHF. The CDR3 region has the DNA TGTGCCAGCAGCGCTGGTCTCAGCCAGGGCACGGGTCAGCCCCAGCATTTT.

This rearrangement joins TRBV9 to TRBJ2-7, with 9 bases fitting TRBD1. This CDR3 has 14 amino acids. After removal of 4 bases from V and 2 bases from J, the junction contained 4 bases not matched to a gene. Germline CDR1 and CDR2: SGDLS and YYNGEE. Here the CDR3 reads CASSLRTGAYEQYF. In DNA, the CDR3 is TGTGCCAGCAGCCTCCGGACAGGGGCCTACGAGCAGTACTTC.

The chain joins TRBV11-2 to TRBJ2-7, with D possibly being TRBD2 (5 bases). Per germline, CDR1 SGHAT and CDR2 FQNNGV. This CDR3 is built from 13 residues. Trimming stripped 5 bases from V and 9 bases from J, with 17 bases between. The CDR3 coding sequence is TGTGCCAGCAGCGTCGGCGCCCACGAGGGGCAGTACTTC. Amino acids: CASSVGAHEGQYF.

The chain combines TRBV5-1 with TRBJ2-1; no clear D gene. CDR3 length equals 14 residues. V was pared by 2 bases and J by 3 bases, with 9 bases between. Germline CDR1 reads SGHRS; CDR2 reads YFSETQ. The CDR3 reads CASSLSGYYNEQFF. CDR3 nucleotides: TGCGCCAGCAGCTTATCAGGATACTACAATGAGCAGTTCTTC.

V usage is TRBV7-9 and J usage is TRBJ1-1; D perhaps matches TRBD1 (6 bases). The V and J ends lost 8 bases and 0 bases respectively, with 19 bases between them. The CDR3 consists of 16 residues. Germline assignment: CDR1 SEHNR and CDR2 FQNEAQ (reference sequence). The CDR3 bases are TGTGCCAGCGTGGGAGGGGGAGATGGGATGAACACTGAAGCTTTCTTT. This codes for CASVGGGDGMNTEAFF.

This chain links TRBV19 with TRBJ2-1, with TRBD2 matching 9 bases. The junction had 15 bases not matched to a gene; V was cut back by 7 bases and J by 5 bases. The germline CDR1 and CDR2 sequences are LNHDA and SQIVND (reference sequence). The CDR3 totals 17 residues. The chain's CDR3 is CASTPRLAGVIDNEQFF. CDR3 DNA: TGTGCCAGTACCCCTCGGTTAGCGGGAGTAATCGACAATGAGCAGTTCTTC. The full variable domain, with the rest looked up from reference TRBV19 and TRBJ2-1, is DGGITQSPKYLFRKEGQNVTLSCEQNLNHDAMYWYRQDPGQGLRLIYYSQIVNDFQKGDIAEGYSVSREKKESFPLTVTSAQKNPTAFYLCASTPRLAGVIDNEQFFGPGTRLTVL.

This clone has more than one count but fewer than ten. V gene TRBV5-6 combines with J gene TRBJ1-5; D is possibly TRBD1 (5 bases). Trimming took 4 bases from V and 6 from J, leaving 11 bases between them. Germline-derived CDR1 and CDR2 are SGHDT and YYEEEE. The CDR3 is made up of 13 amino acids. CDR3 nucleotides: TGTGCCAGCAGCCGTGGGACTAGTCAGCCCCAGCATTTT. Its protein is CASSRGTSQPQHF.

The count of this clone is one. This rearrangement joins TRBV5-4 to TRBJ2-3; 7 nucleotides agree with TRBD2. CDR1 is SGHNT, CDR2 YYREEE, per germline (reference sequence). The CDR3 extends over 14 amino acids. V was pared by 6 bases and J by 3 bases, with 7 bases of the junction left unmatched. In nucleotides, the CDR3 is TGTGCCAGCACTCGGGGGGAGGGGACAGATACGCAGTATTTT. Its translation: CASTRGEGTDTQYF.

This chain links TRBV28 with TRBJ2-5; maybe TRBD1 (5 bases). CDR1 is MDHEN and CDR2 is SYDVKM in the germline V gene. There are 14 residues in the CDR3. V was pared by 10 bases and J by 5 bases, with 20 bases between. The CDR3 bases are TGTGCCACCCAATGGGGTCAGGGATTGGAGACCCAGTACTTC. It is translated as CATQWGQGLETQYF.

The CDR3 here is CASSFGPTSSYNEQFF. The DNA for the CDR3 is TGTGCCAGCAGCTTTGGTCCGACTAGTTCCTACAATGAGCAGTTCTTC. The chain employs TRBV7-2 and TRBJ2-1, with TRBD2 as a possible D gene (6 bases). Germline CDR1 reads SGHTA; CDR2 reads FQGNSA. V was pared by 3 bases and J by 1 base, with 13 bases between. This CDR3 comprises 16 residues. Complete variable domain (other parts from reference TRBV7-2 and TRBJ2-1): GAGVSQSPSNKVTEKGKDVELRCDPISGHTALYWYRQSLGQGLEFLIYFQGNSAPDKSGLPSDRFSAERTGGSVSTLTIQRTQQEDSAVYLCASSFGPTSSYNEQFFGPGTRLTVL.

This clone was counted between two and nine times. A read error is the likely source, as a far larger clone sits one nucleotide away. CDR3 nucleotide sequence: TGTTCCAGCAGCTTAGAGGGGGGGAGGGGCACCGGGGAGCTGTTTTTT. As protein: CSSSLEGGRGTGELFF. The genes are TRBV7-8 and TRBJ2-2; tentative D call: TRBD2 (7 bases). The CDR3 is 16 amino acids. Per the germline V gene, CDR1 is SGHVS and CDR2 is FQNEAQ.

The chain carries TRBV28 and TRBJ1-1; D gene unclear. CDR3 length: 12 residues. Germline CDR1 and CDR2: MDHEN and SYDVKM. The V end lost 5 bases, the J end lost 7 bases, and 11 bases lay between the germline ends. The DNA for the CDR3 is TGTGCCAGCAGTGAGAACAGTCTTGAAGCTTTCTTT. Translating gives CASSENSLEAFF.